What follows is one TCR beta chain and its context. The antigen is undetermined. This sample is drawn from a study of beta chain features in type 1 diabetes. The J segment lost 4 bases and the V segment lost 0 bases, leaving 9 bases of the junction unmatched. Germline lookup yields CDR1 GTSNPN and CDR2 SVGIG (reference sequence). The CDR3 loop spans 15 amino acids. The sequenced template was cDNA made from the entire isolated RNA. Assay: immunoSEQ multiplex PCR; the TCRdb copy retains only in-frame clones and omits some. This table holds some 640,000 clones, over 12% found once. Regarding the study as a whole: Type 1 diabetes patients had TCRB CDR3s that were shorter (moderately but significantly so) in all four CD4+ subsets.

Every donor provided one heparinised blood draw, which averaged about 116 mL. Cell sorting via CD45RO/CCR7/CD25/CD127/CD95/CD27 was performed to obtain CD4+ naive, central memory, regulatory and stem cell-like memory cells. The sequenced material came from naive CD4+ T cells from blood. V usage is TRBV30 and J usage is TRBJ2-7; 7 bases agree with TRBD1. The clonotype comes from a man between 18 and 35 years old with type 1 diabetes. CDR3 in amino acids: CAWSVLDRVGYEQYF. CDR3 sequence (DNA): TGTGCCTGGAGTGTTCTCGACAGGGTTGGGTACGAGCAGTACTTC.